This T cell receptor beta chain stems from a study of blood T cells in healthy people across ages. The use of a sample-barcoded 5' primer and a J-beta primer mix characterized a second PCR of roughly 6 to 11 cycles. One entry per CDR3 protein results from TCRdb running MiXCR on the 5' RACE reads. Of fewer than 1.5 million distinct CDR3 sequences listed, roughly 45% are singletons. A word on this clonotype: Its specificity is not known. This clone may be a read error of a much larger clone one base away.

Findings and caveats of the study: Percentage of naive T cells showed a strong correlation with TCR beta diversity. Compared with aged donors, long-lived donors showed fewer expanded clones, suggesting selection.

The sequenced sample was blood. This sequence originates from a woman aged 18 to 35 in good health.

CDR3 sequence (DNA): TGCAGCGTTGAAGGAACGGACAGGGTGAAAGCTTTCTTT. It encodes CSVEGTDRVKAFF. The gene calls are TRBV29-1 and TRBJ1-1, with TRBD1 identical over 8 bases. V shed 1 base and J 9 bases; nucleotides not matched to a gene: 7. The CDR3 runs to 13 residues. CDR1 and CDR2 (germline): SQVTM, ANQGSEA. The full variable domain, rest sourced from reference TRBV29-1 and TRBJ1-1, is SAVISQKPSRDICQRGTSLTIQCQVDSQVTMMFWYRQQPGQSLTLIATANQGSEATYESGFVIDKFPISRPNLTFSTLTVSNMSPEDSSIYLCSVEGTDRVKAFFGQGTRLTVV.